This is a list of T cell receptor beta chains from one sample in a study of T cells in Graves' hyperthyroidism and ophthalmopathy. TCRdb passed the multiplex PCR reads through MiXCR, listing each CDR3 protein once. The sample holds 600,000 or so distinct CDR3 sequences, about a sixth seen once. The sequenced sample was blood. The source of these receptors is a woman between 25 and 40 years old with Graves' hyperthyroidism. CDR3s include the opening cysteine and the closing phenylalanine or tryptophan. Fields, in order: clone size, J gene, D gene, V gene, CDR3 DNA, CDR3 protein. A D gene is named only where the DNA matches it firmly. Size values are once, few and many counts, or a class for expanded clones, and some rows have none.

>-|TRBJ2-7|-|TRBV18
TGTGCCAGCTCCCCCGGACGGGGTAACAGCTACGAGCAGTACTTC
CASSPGRGNSYEQYF
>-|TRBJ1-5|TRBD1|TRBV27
TGTGCCAGCAGAATTTACGGGACAGAGAAAAATCAGCCCCAGCATTTT
CASRIYGTEKNQPQHF
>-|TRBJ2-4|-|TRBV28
TGTGCCAGCATGCCGTGGGACCTAATCAAAAACATTCAGTACTTC
CASMPWDLIKNIQYF
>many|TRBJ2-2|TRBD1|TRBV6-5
TGTGCCAGCAGTTACCTGGTGCAGGGGGCCACCGGGGAGCTGTTTTTT
CASSYLVQGATGELFF
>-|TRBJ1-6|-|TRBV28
TGTGCCAGCAGTCCTGGGGGCTCCTATAATTCACCCCTCCACTTT
CASSPGGSYNSPLHF
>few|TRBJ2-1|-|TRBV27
TGTGCCAGCAGTTTAGGTCCGGGGCCGCCCTACAATGAGCAGTTCTTC
CASSLGPGPPYNEQFF
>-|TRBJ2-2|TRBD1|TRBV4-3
TGCGCCAGCAGCCAAGCTCCTACCGGGACAGGGGAAACCGGGGAGCTGTTTTTT
CASSQAPTGTGETGELFF
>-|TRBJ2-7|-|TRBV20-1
TGCAGTGCTCCTTATTGGGGTAGGGCCTACGAGCAGTACTTC
CSAPYWGRAYEQYF
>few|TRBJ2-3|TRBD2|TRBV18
TGTGCCAGCTCACCATCTTCTCCGGGAGGGCCAGATACGCAGTATTTT
CASSPSSPGGPDTQYF
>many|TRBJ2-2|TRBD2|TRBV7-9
TGTGCCAGCAGCTCGAGGACTAGCGGGACGAGTACCGGGGAGCTGTTTTTT
CASSSRTSGTSTGELFF
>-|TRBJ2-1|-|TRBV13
TGTGCCAGCAGCCCCCTTAGCCGGAATGAGCAGTTCTTC
CASSPLSRNEQFF
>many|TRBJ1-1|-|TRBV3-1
TGTGCCAGCAGCCAAGCCGGGGGTTATCCCTATAATGAAGCTTTCTTT
CASSQAGGYPYNEAFF
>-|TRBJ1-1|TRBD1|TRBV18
TGTGCCAGCTCACCAAGGACAGGGGGCGGGAACACTGAAGCTTTCTTT
CASSPRTGGGNTEAFF
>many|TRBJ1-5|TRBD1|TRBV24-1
TGTGCCACCAGTGATTCAACAGGGGATGGGAATCAGCCCCAGCATTTT
CATSDSTGDGNQPQHF
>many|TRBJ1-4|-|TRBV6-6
TGTGCCAGCAGTTACTCGCAGGAGGGCTTTGGTGAAAAACTGTTTTTT
CASSYSQEGFGEKLFF
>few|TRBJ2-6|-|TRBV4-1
TGCGCCAGCACCCCGGGACGGTGGTACTCTGGGGCCAACGTCCTGACTTTC
CASTPGRWYSGANVLTF
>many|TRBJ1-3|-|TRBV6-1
TGTGCCAGCAGTTACCAGCGGGAACCTGGAAACACCATATATTTT
CASSYQREPGNTIYF
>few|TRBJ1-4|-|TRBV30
TGTGCCTGGAGTTGGACGCAAGCAACTAATGAAAAACTGTTTTTT
CAWSWTQATNEKLFF
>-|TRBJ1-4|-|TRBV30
TGTGCCGGAAACCGAACCCCGGGCCCGAAGGAAAAACTGTTTTTT
CAGNRTPGPKEKLFF
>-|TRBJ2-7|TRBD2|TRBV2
TGTGCCAGCAGTGATAGCGGGAGGACCCTCTCCTACGAGCAGTACTTC
CASSDSGRTLSYEQYF
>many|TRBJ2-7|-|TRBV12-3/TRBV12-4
TGTGCCAGCAGTTTACTAGGACAGAACTACGAGCAGTACTTC
CASSLLGQNYEQYF
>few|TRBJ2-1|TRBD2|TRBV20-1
TGCAGTGCTATATCGGGACTAGCGGTCAATGAGCAGTTCTTC
CSAISGLAVNEQFF
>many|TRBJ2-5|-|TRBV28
TGTGCCAGCAGTTTACAGGGCACCTCCAATTACTTC
CASSLQGTSNYF
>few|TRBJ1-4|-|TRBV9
TGTGCCAGCAGCGTAGGTTCCTCAACTAATGAAAAACTGTTTTTT
CASSVGSSTNEKLFF
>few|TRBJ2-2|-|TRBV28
TGTGCCAGCAGCCGGGACCTATCCGGCGGGGAGCTGTTTTTT
CASSRDLSGGELFF
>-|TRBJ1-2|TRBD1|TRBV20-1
TGCAGTGCTACCAAAGACAGGGAAGGCTACACCTTC
CSATKDREGYTF
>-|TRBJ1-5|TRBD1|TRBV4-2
TGTGCCAGCAGCCGGTGGGACAGGGCGGATCAGCCCCAGCATTTT
CASSRWDRADQPQHF
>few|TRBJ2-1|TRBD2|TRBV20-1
TGCAGTGCTCATTCTAGCGGGAATGAGCAGTTCTTC
CSAHSSGNEQFF
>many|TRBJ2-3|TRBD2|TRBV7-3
TGTGCCAGCAGCTTGGGGGACTACCCCACAGATACGCAGTATTTT
CASSLGDYPTDTQYF
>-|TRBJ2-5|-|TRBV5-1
TGCGCCAGCAGCCATGGCGCCCTCCAAGAGACCCAGTACTTC
CASSHGALQETQYF
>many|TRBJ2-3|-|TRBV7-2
TGTGCCAGCAGCCCCGGACAGATAAGCACAGATACGCAGTATTTT
CASSPGQISTDTQYF
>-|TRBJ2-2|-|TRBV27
TGTGCCAGCAGTTTAGATCACACCGGGGAGCTGTTTTTT
CASSLDHTGELFF
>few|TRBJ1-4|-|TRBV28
TGTGCCAGCAGTTTATTTCACGAAAAACTGTTTTTT
CASSLFHEKLFF
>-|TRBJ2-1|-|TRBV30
TGTGCCTGGAGAGAGAGCCCAGCTACCATGAGCAAGTTCTTC
CAWRESPATMSKFF
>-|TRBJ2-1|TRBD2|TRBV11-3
TGTGCCAGCGGAACCGGGACTAGCGGGAGGTATGAGCAGTTCTTC
CASGTGTSGRYEQFF
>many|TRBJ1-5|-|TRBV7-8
TGTGCCAGCAGCTTAGGTTCGCGGGGGGCTCAGCCCCAGCATTTT
CASSLGSRGAQPQHF
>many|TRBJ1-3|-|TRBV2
TGTGCCAGCAGTGAATCTTTCTCTGGAAACACCATATATTTT
CASSESFSGNTIYF
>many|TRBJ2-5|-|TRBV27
TGTGCCAGCAGTTTACTATGGGATGGGGAGACCCAGTACTTC
CASSLLWDGETQYF
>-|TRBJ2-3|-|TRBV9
TGTGCCAGCAGCGCCGGCAGGGATACGCAGTATTTT
CASSAGRDTQYF
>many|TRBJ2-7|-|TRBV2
TGTGCCAGCATCGCGGCCCTCTACGAGCAGTACTTC
CASIAALYEQYF
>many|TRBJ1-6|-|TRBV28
TGTGCCAGCAGTTTATGGGGCCAGACTAATTCACCCCTCCACTTT
CASSLWGQTNSPLHF
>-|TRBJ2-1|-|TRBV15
TGTGCCACCAGCAGAGATCAGTTCGGGCAGTTCTTC
CATSRDQFGQFF
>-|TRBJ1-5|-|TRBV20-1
TGCAGTGCTAGGATCGGGGTAATGTGGGAATCCCAGCATTTT
CSARIGVMWESQHF
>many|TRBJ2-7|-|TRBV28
TGTGCCAGCACCCGAGGGGTATACGAGCAGTACTTC
CASTRGVYEQYF
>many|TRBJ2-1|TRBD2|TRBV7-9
TGTGCCAGCAGCTCCCCCCCGGGGCTAGCGGCAAACTACAATGAGCAGTTCTTC
CASSSPPGLAANYNEQFF
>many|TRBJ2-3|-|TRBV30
TGTGCCTGGAGTGTGAGTAGCACAGATACGCAGTATTTT
CAWSVSSTDTQYF
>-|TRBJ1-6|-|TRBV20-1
TGCAGTGCTAGAGGGGGGGGGAATTCACCCCTCCACTTT
CSARGGGNSPLHF
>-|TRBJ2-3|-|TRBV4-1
TGCGCCAGCAGCCAAGAAAAAGCAGATACGCAGTATTTT
CASSQEKADTQYF
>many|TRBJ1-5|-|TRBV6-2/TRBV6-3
TGTGCCAGCAGAGATTATAGCAATCAGCCCCAGCATTTT
CASRDYSNQPQHF
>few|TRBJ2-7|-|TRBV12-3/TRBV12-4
TGTGCCAGCAGTTCGGACAGGTTGGCCTCGGGGGGCGAGCGGTACTTC
CASSSDRLASGGERYF
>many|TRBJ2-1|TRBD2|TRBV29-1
TGCAGCGTTCTCGGACTAGAAGGTTACAATGAGCAGTTCTTC
CSVLGLEGYNEQFF
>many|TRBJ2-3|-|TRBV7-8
TGTGCCAGCAGCTTAAGATTGGGGAAGGCAGATACGCAGTATTTT
CASSLRLGKADTQYF
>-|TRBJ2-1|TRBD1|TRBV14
TGTGCCAGCAGCCGGGGACAGGGGTTTGAGCAGTTCTTC
CASSRGQGFEQFF
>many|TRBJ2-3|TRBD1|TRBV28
TGTGCCAGCAGGGTCAGGGGGCCGACAGATACGCAGTATTTT
CASRVRGPTDTQYF
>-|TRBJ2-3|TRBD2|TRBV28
TGTGCCAGCAGTGCAACTAGCGGGAGACTTACGCAGTATTTT
CASSATSGRLTQYF
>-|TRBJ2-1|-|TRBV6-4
TGTGCCAGCAGTGACTCGATCCCCCAGGCCGATGAGCAGTTCTTC
CASSDSIPQADEQFF
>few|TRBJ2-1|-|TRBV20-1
TGCAGTGCTAGAGGGCGAGGGAGGTTCAATGAGCAGTTCTTC
CSARGRGRFNEQFF
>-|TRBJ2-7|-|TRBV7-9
TGTGCCAGCAGCTTAAGGACCGTGGATGAGCAGTACTTC
CASSLRTVDEQYF
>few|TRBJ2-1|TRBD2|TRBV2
TGTGCCAGCAGCGCCGCCGTCGGGGGAGGGCCGGGGATTGAGCAGTTCTTC
CASSAAVGGGPGIEQFF
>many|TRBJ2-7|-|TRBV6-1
TGTGCCAGCAGTTCGATAATGGGGCCCCCACCCCACGAGCAGTACTTC
CASSSIMGPPPHEQYF